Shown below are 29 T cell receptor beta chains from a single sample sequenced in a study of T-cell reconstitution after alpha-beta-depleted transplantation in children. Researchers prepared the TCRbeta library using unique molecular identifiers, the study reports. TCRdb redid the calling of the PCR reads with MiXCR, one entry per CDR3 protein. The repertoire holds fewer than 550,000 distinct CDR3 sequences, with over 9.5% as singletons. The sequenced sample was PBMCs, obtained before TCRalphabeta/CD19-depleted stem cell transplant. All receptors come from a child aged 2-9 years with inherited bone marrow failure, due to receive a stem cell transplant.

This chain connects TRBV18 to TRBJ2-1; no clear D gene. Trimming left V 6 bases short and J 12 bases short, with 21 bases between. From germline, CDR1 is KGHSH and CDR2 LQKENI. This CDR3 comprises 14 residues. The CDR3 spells CASSPRTPGGRQFF. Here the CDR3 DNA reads TGTGCCAGCTCGCCGCGGACCCCCGGCGGTAGGCAGTTCTTC.

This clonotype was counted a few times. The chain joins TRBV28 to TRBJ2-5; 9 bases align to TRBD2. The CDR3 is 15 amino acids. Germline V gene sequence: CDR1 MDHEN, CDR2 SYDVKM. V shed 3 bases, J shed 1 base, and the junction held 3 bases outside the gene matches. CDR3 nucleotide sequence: TGTGCCAGCAGTTTCCGGGGACTAGCCCAAGAGACCCAGTACTTC. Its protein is CASSFRGLAQETQYF.

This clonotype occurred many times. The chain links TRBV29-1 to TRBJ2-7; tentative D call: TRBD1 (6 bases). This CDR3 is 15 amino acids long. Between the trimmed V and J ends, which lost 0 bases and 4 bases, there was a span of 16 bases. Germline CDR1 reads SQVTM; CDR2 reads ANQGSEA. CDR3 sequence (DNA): TGCAGCGTTGAAGATGGACAGAAGGGCGGGTACGAGCAGTACTTC. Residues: CSVEDGQKGGYEQYF.

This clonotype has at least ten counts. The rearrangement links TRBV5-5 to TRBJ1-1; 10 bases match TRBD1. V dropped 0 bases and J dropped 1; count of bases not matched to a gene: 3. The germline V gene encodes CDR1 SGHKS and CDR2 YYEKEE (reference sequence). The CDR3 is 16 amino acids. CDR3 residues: CASSLAGDRGNTEAFF. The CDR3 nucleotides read TGTGCCAGCAGCTTGGCGGGGGACAGGGGGAACACTGAAGCTTTCTTT.

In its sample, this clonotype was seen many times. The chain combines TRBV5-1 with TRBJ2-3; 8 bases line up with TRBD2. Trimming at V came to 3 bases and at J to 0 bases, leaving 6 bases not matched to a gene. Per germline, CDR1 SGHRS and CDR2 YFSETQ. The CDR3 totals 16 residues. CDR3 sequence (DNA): TGCGCCAGCAGCTCGGACCCTAGCGGGAGCACAGATACGCAGTATTTT. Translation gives CASSSDPSGSTDTQYF.

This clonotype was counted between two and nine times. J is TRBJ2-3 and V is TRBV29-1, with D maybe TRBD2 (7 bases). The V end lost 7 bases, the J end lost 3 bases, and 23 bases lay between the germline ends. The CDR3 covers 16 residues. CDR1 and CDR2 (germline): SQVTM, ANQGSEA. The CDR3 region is CSAAGQSGTTTDTQYF. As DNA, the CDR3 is TGCAGCGCCGCGGGGCAGAGCGGGACAACGACAGATACGCAGTATTTT.

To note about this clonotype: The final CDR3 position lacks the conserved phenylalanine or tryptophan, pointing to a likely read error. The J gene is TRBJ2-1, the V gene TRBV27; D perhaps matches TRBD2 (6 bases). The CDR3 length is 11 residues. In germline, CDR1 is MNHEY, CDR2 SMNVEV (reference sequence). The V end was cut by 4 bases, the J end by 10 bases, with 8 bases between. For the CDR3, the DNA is TGTGCCAGCAGTTCGGGGAGGGAGCAGTTCTAC. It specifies CASSSGREQFY.

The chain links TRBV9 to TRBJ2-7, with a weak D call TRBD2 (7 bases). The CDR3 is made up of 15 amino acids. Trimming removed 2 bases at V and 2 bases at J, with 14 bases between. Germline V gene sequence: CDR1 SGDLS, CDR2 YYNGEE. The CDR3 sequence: CASSVGQTSAYEQYF. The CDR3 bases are TGTGCCAGCAGCGTGGGACAAACTAGCGCCTACGAGCAGTACTTC.

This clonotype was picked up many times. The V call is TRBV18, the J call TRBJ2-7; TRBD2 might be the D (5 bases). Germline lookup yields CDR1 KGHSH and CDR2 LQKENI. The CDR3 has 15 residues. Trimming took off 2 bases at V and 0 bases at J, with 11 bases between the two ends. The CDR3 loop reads CASSPERGSSYEQYF. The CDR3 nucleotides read TGTGCCAGCTCACCAGAACGGGGTTCCTCCTACGAGCAGTACTTC. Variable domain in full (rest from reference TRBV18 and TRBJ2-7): NAGVMQNPRHLVRRRGQEARLRCSPMKGHSHVYWYRQLPEEGLKFMVYLQKENIIDESGMPKERFSAEFPKEGPSILRIQQVVRGDSAAYFCASSPERGSSYEQYFGPGTRLTVT.

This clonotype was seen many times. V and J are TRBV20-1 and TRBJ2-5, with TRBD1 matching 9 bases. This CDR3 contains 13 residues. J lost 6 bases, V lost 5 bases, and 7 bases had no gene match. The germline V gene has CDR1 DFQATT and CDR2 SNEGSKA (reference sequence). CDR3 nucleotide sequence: TGCAGTGCTCTAACAGGGGGCGCGAAGACCCAGTACTTC. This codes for CSALTGGAKTQYF.

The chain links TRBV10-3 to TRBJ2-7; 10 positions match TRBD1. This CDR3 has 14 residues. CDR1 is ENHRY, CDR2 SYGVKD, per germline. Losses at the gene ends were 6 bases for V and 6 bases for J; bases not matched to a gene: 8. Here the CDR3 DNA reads TGTGCCATCAGCGGGACAGGGGCGCCTAGCGAGCAGTACTTC. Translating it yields CAISGTGAPSEQYF.

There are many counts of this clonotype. The CDR3 nucleotides read TGTGCCAGCAGCCAAGGGTGGACTGAAGCTTTCTTT. This translates into CASSQGWTEAFF. The chain uses TRBV12-3 or TRBV12-4 and TRBJ1-1, with D hard to call. With 6 bases removed from V and 5 bases from J, the gap between germline ends came to 10 bases. The length of the CDR3 is 12 residues.

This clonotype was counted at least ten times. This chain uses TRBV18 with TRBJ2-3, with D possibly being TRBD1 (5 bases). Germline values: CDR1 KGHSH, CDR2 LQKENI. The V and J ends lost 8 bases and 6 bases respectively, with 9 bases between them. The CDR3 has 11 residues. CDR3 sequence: CASSPGDTQYF. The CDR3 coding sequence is TGTGCCAGCAGTCCAGGGGATACGCAGTATTTT. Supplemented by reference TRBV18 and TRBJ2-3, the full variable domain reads NAGVMQNPRHLVRRRGQEARLRCSPMKGHSHVYWYRQLPEEGLKFMVYLQKENIIDESGMPKERFSAEFPKEGPSILRIQQVVRGDSAAYFCASSPGDTQYFGPGTRLTVL.

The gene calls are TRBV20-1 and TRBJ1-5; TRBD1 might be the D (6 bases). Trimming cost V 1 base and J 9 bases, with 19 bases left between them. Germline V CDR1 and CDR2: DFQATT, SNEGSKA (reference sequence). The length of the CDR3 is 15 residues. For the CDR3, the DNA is TGCAGTGCTAGAGCCCTAGGGGGGGGGTATCGGCCCCAGCATTTT. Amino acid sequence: CSARALGGGYRPQHF.

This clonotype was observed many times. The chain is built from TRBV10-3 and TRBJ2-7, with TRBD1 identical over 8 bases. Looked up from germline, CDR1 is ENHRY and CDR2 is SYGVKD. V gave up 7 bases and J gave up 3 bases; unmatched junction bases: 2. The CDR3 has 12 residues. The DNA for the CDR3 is TGTGCCATCAAGGACAGGGTCTACGAGCAGTACTTC. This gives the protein CAIKDRVYEQYF.

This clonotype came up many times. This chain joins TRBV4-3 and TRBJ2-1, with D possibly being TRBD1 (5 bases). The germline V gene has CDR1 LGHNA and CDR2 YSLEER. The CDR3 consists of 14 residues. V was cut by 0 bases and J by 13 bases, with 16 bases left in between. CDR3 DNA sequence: TGCGCCAGCAGCCAAGATAGGGGCGCCCAAGACCAGTTCTTC. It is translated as CASSQDRGAQDQFF.

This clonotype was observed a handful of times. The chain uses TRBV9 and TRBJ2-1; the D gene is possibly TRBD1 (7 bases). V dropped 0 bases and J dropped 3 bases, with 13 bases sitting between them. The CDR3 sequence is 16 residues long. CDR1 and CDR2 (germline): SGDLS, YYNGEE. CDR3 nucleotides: TGTGCCAGCAGCGTAGGTGGAGGGGGCGGCTACAATGAGCAGTTCTTC. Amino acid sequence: CASSVGGGGGYNEQFF. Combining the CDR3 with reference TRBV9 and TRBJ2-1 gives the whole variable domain DSGVTQTPKHLITATGQRVTLRCSPRSGDLSVYWYQQSLDQGLQFLIQYYNGEERAKGNILERFSAQQFPDLHSELNLSSLELGDSALYFCASSVGGGGGYNEQFFGPGTRLTVL.

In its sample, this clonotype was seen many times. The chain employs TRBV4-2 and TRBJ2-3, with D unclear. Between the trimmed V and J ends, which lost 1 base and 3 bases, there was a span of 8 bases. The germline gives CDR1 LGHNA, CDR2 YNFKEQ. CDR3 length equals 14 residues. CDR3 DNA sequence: TGTGCCAGCAGCCAAGTCCTGGGGACAGATACGCAGTATTTT. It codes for CASSQVLGTDTQYF.

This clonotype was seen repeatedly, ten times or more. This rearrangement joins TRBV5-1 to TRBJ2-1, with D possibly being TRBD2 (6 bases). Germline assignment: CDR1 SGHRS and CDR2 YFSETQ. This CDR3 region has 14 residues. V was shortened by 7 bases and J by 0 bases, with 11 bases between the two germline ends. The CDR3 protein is CASGDLNSYNEQFF. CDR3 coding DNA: TGCGCCAGCGGGGACTTGAACTCCTACAATGAGCAGTTCTTC.

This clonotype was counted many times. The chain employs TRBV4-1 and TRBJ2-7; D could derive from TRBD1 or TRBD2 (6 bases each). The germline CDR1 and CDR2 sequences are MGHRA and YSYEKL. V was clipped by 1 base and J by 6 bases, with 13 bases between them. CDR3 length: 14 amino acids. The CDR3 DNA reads TGCGCCAGCAGCCAAGCTCCGGGGGCAGGCGAGCAGTACTTC. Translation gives CASSQAPGAGEQYF.

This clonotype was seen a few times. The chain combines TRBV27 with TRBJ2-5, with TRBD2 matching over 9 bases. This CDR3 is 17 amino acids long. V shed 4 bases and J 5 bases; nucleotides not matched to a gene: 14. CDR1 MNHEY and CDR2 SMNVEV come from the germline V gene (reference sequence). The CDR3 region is CASSSRLGLAGWETQYF. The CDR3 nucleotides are TGTGCCAGCAGTTCGCGATTGGGGCTAGCGGGATGGGAGACCCAGTACTTC.

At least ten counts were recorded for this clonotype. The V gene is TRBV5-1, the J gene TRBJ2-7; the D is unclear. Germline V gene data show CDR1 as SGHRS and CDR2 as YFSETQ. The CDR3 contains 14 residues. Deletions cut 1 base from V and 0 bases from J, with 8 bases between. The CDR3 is CASSLSWTSYEQYF. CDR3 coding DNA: TGCGCCAGCAGCTTGTCTTGGACCTCCTACGAGCAGTACTTC.

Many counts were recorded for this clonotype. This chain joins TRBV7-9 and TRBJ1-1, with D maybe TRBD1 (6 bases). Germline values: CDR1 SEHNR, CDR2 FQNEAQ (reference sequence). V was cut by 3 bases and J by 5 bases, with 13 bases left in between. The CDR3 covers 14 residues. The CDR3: CASSLEGGWTEAFF. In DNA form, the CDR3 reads TGTGCCAGCAGCTTGGAGGGGGGTTGGACTGAAGCTTTCTTT.

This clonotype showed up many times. CDR3 residues: CASSLNFRSYEQYF. The CDR3 bases are TGTGCCAGCAGTTTGAACTTTCGCTCCTACGAGCAGTACTTC. The V call is TRBV27, the J call TRBJ2-7; the D is unclear. The ends were cut back, 3 bases at V and 0 bases at J, with 9 bases in the middle. The CDR3 extends over 14 amino acids. The germline V gene has CDR1 MNHEY and CDR2 SMNVEV (reference sequence).

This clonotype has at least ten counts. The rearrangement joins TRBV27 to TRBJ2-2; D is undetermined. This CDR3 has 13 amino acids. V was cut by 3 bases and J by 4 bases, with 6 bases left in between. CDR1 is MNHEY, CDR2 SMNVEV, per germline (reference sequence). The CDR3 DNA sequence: TGTGCCAGCAGTTTCTACTCCACCGGGGAGCTGTTTTTT. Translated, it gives CASSFYSTGELFF.

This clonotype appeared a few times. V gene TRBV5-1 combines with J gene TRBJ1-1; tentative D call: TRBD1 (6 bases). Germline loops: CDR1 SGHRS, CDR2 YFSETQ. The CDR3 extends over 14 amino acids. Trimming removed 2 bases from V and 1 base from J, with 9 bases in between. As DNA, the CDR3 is TGCGCCAGCAGCTTTTTACAGGGGAACACTGAAGCTTTCTTT. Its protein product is CASSFLQGNTEAFF.

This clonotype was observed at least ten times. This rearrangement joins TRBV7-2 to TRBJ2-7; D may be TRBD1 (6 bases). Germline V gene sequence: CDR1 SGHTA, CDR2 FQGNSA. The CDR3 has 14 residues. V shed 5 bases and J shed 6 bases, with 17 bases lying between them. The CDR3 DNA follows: TGTGCCAGCAGCCGCGAGCTCAGGGGCCGCGAGCAGTACTTC. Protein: CASSRELRGREQYF.

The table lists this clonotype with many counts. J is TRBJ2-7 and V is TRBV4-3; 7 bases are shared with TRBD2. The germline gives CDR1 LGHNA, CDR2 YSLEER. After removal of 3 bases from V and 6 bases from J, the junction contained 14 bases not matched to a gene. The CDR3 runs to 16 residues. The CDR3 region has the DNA TGCGCCAGCAGCCAGATGAGTAGCGGGCCCACAGTCGAGCAGTACTTC. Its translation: CASSQMSSGPTVEQYF.

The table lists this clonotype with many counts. The CDR3 protein is CASSLAWADTGELFF. The CDR3 DNA sequence: TGTGCCAGCAGCTTAGCCTGGGCCGACACCGGGGAGCTGTTTTTT. The gene calls are TRBV7-2 and TRBJ2-2, with D uncertain. Germline V gene sequence: CDR1 SGHTA, CDR2 FQGNSA. This CDR3 region has 15 residues. V lost 0 bases to trimming and J lost 3 bases, with 8 bases between them.